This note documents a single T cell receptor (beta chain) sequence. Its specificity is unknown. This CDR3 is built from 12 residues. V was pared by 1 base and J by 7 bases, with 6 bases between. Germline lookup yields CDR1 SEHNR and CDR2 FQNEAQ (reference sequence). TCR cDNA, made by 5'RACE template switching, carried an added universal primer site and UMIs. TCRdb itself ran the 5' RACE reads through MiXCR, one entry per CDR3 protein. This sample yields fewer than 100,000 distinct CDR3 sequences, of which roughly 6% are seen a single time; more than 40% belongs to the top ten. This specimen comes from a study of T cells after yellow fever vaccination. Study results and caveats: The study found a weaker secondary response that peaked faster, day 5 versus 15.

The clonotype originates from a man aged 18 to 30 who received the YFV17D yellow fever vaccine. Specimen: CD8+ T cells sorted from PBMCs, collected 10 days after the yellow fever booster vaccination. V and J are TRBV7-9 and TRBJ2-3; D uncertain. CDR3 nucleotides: TGTGCCAGCAGCTTAGTGGAAAATACGCAGTATTTT. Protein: CASSLVENTQYF.